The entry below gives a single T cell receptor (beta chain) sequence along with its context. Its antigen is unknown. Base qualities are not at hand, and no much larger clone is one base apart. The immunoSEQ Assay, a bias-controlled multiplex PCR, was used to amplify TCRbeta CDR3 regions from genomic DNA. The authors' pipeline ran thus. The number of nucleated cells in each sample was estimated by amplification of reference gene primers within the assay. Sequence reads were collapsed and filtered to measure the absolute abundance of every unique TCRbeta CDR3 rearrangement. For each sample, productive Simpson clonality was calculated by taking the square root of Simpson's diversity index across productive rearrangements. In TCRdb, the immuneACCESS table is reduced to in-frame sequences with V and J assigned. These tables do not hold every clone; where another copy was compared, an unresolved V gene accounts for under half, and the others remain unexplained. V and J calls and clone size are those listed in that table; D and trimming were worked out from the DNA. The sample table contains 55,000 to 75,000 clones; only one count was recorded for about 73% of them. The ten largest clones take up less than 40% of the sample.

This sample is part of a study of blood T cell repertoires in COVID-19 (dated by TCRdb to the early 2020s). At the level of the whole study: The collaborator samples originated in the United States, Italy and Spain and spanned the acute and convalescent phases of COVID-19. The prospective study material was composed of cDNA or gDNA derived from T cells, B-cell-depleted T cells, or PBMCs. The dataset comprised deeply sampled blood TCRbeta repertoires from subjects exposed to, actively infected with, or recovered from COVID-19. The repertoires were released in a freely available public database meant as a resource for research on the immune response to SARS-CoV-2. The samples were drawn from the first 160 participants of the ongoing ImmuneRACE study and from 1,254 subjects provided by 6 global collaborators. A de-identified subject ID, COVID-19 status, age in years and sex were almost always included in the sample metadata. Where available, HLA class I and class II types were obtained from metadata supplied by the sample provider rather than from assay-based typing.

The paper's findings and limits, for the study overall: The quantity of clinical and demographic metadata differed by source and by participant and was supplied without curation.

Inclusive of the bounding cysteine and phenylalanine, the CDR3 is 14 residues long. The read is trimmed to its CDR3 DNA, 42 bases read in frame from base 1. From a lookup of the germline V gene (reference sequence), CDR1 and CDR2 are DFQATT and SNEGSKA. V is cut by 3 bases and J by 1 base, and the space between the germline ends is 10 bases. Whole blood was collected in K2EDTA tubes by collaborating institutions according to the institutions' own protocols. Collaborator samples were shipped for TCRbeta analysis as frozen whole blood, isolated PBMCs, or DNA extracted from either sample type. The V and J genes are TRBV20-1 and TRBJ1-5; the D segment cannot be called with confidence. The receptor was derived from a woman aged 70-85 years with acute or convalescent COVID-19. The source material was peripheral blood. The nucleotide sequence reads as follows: TGCAGTGCTAGTTCTCCGGGGAGCAATCAGCCCCAGCATTTT. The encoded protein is CSASSPGSNQPQHF.